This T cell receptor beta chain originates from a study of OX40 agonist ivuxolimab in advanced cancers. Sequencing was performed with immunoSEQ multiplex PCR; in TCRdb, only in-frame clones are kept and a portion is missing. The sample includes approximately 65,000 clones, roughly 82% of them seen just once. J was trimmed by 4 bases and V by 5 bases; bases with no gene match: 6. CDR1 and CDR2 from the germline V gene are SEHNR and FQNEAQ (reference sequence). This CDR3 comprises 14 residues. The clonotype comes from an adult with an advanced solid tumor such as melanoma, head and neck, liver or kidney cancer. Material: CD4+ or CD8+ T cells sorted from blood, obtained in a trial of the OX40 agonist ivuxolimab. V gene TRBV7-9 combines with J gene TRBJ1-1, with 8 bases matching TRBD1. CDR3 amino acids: CASSRGQEGTEAFF. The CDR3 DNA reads TGTGCCAGCAGCCGGGGACAGGAGGGCACTGAAGCTTTCTTT.